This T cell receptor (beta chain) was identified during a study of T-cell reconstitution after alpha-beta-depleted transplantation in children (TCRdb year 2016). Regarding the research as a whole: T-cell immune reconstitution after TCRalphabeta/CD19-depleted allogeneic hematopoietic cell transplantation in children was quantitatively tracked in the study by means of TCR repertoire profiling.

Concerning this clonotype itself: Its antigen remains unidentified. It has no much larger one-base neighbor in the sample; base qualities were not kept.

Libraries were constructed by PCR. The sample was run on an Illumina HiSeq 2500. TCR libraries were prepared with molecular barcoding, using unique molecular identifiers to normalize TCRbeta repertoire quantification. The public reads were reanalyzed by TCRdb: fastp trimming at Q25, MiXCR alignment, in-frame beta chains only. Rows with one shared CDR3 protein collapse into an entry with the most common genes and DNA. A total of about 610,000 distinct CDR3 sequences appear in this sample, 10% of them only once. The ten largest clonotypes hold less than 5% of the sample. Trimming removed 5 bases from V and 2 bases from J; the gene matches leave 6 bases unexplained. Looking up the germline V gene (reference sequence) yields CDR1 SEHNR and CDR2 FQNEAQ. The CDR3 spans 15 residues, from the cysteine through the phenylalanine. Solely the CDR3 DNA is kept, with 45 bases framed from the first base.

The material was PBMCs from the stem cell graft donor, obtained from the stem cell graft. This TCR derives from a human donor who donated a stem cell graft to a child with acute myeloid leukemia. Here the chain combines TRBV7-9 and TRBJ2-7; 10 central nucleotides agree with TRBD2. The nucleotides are TGTGCCAGCAGCATGGCTAGCGGGAGACCCTACGAGCAGTACTTC. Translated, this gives CASSMASGRPYEQYF.